This T cell receptor (beta chain) was sequenced during a study of early T cells in non-severe SARS-CoV-2 infection. Background on the study: Sequencing used unsorted whole-blood bulk RNA, so chains lack pairing.

Per the germline V gene, CDR1 is SGHVS and CDR2 is FNYEAQ. The CDR3 covers 16 residues. V lost 0 bases and J 4 bases, leaving 16 bases between the germline ends. The TCR library protocol attached unique molecular identifiers to the individual cDNA molecules. TCRdb reprocessed the 5' RACE reads via MiXCR and lists one record per CDR3 protein. The data hold tens of thousands of distinct CDR3 sequences, with 18% observed a single time. This clonotype has only a few counts. Sequenced material: whole blood, taken at baseline. The TCR comes from an adult who was a healthcare worker with PCR-confirmed SARS-CoV-2 infection or an uninfected control (not recorded which). The J gene is TRBJ2-7, the V gene TRBV7-6; D uncertain. CDR3 loop: CASSLASGRNVYEQYF. CDR3 DNA sequence: TGTGCCAGCAGCTTAGCGTCGGGCAGGAATGTTTACGAGCAGTACTTC.